The present T cell receptor (beta chain) was sequenced within a study of cytomegalovirus exposure and HLA in healthy donors. Measured with immunoSEQ multiplex PCR; TCRdb has only the in-frame clones, and not every one. The repertoire holds approximately 110,000 clones, 90% to 95% seen once, with 1% to 1.5% in the top ten. Germline trimming cut 6 bases from V and 4 bases from J; bases unmatched to any gene: 3. CDR1 is MDHEN and CDR2 is SYDVKM in the germline V gene. The CDR3 sequence is 14 residues long. General study results and limits: Using the classifier, cytomegalovirus status was reportedly diagnosed with high specificity and sensitivity. The tendency of first-cohort TCR clusters to co-occur in the roughly 120 validation repertoires was identified by a subsequent analysis.

For this clone: Its target is unknown.

Specimen: PBMCs. The clonotype comes from a woman between 18 and 30 years old in good health and CMV-seronegative. V usage is TRBV28 and J usage is TRBJ2-3, with 11 nucleotides matching TRBD1. The CDR3 loop is CASSGTGGADTQYF. CDR3 nucleotide sequence: TGTGCCAGCAGCGGGACAGGGGGGGCAGATACGCAGTATTTT.